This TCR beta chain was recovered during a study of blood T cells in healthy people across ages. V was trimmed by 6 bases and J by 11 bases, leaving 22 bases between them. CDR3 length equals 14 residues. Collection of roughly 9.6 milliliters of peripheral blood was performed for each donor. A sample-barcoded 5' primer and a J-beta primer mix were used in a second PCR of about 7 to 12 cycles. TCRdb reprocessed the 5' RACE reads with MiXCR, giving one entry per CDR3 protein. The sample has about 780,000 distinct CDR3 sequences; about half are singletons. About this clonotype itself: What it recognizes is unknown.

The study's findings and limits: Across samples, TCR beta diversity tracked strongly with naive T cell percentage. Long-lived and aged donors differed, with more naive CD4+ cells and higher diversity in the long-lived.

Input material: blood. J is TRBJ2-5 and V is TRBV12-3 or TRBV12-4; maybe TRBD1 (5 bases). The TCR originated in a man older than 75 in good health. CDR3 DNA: TGTGCCAGCAGCCCAGGGTCTAGTGGCAATGAGCAGTACTTC. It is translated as CASSPGSSGNEQYF.